Each of the 5 T cell receptor beta chains below was sequenced from the same sample in a study of blood T cell repertoires in COVID-19. Some clones are missing from TCRdb's copy, which holds only in-frame ones; the method was immunoSEQ multiplex PCR. The data contain about 73,000 clones, 75% to 90% of them seen just once; the ten biggest clones take up 8.9%. The sample taken for sequencing was peripheral blood. The receptor source for this set is an elderly man with acute or convalescent COVID-19.

This chain uses TRBV6-1 with TRBJ1-5; TRBD1 aligns across 7 bases. Germline values: CDR1 MNHNS, CDR2 SASEGT. The CDR3 extends over 16 amino acids. V trimming: 1 base; J trimming: 3 bases; junction bases outside the gene matches: 6. The CDR3 DNA sequence: TGTGCCAGCAGTGAAGAAGGCAGGGGGATCAATCAGCCCCAGCATTTT. It encodes CASSEEGRGINQPQHF.

This chain connects TRBV25-1 to TRBJ2-7; no firm D call. Trimming stripped 4 bases from V and 3 bases from J, with 7 bases between. The CDR3 spans 12 residues. CDR1 MGHDK and CDR2 SYGVNS come from the germline V gene. CDR3 amino acids: CASSGLYYEQYF. CDR3 nucleotide sequence: TGTGCCAGCAGTGGGCTGTACTACGAGCAGTACTTC.

The chain is built from TRBV14 and TRBJ2-5; 8 bases match TRBD2. The CDR3 loop spans 14 amino acids. V lost 4 bases, J lost 5 bases, and 6 bases stayed unmatched. The V gene's germline CDR1 is SGHDN and CDR2 FVKESK. The CDR3 DNA reads as TGTGCCAGCAGCCCTCAGACGGGAGGGGAGACCCAGTACTTC. The encoded protein is CASSPQTGGETQYF.

The rearrangement uses TRBV3-1 (or the pseudogene TRBV3-2) and TRBJ2-2; 11 bases match TRBD2. Unmatched junction bases numbered 5, after V lost 2 bases and J lost 6 bases. Germline V CDR1 and CDR2: LGHDT, YNNKEL (reference sequence). The CDR3 covers 16 residues. CDR3 sequence: CASSQPLAGAAGELFF. The CDR3, as DNA: TGTGCCAGCAGCCAACCACTAGCGGGAGCGGCCGGGGAGCTGTTTTTT.

The V and J genes are TRBV4-2 and TRBJ2-1; D is perhaps TRBD2 (5 bases). The germline V gene encodes CDR1 LGHNA and CDR2 YNFKEQ. V was trimmed by 4 bases and J by 9 bases, leaving 28 bases between them. CDR3 length: 18 residues. The CDR3 is CASSRALGGGRVHGEQFF. The CDR3, as DNA: TGTGCCAGCAGCCGGGCCCTAGGAGGTGGGAGAGTTCATGGTGAGCAGTTCTTC.